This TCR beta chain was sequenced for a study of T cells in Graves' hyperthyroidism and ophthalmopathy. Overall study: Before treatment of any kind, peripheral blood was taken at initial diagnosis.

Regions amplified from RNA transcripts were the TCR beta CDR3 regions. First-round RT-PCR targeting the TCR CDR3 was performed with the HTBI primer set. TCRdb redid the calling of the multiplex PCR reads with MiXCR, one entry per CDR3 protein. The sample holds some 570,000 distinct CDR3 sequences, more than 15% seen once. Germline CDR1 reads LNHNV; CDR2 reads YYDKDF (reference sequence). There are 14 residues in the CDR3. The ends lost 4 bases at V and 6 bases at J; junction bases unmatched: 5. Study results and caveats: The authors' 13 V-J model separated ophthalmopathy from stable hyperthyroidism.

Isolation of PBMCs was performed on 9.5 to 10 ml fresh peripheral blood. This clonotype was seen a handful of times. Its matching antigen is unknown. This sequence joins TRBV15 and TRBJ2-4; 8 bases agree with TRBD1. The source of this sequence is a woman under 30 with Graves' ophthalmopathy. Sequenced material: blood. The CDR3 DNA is TGTGCCACCAGCACACAGGGGGACGTAAACATTCAGTACTTC. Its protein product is CATSTQGDVNIQYF.